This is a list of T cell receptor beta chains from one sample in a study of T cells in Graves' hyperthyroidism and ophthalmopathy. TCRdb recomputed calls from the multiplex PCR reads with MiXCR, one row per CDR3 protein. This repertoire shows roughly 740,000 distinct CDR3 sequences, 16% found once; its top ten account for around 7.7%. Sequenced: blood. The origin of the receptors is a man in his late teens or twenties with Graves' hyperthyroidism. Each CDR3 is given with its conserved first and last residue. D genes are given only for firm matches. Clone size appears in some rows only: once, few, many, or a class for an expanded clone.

cdr3_aa: CASSPFGGGNTGELFF
cdr3_nt: TGTGCCAGTAGTCCCTTTGGGGGAGGTAACACCGGGGAGCTGTTTTTT
j_call: TRBJ2-2
d_call: NA
clone_size: once
v_call: TRBV19

cdr3_aa: CASSLWGQASTDTQYF
cdr3_nt: TGTGCCAGCAGTTTATGGGGGCAGGCTAGCACAGATACGCAGTATTTT
j_call: TRBJ2-3
d_call: NA
clone_size: few
v_call: TRBV28

cdr3_aa: CSVESGSVYNEQFF
cdr3_nt: TGCAGCGTTGAAAGCGGGAGCGTATACAATGAGCAGTTCTTC
j_call: TRBJ2-1
d_call: TRBD2
clone_size: NA
v_call: TRBV29-1

cdr3_aa: CASTVTSIYNEQFF
cdr3_nt: TGCGCCAGCACGGTGACTAGTATCTACAATGAGCAGTTCTTC
j_call: TRBJ2-1
d_call: NA
clone_size: few
v_call: TRBV10-2

cdr3_aa: CASSLPGTVYEQYF
cdr3_nt: TGTGCCAGCAGCTTGCCAGGGACCGTATACGAGCAGTACTTC
j_call: TRBJ2-7
d_call: NA
clone_size: NA
v_call: TRBV7-9

cdr3_aa: CSASVGYNEQFF
cdr3_nt: TGCAGTGCTAGTGTTGGCTACAATGAGCAGTTCTTC
j_call: TRBJ2-1
d_call: NA
clone_size: many
v_call: TRBV20-1

cdr3_aa: CASSTDSNYGYTF
cdr3_nt: TGTGCCAGCAGTACCGACAGTAACTATGGCTACACCTTC
j_call: TRBJ1-2
d_call: NA
clone_size: NA
v_call: TRBV2

cdr3_aa: CASSLVVSGRETQYF
cdr3_nt: TGTGCCAGCAGCTTAGTGGTCAGCGGTAGAGAGACCCAGTACTTC
j_call: TRBJ2-5
d_call: NA
clone_size: many
v_call: TRBV7-9

cdr3_aa: CASSLGQGAVKEKLFF
cdr3_nt: TGTGCCAGCAGCTTAGGACAGGGGGCAGTAAAAGAAAAACTGTTTTTT
j_call: TRBJ1-4
d_call: TRBD1
clone_size: once
v_call: TRBV7-9

cdr3_aa: CASSLVASGNTIYF
cdr3_nt: TGTGCCAGCAGCTTAGTCGCATCTGGAAACACCATATATTTT
j_call: TRBJ1-3
d_call: NA
clone_size: few
v_call: TRBV7-2

cdr3_aa: CASTMRSGEAFF
cdr3_nt: TGTGCCAGCACTATGCGATCGGGGGAAGCTTTCTTT
j_call: TRBJ1-1
d_call: NA
clone_size: NA
v_call: TRBV6-1

cdr3_aa: CASSQAAGNYNEQFF
cdr3_nt: TGTGCCAGCAGCCAAGCGGCGGGGAACTACAATGAGCAGTTCTTC
j_call: TRBJ2-1
d_call: NA
clone_size: many
v_call: TRBV3-1

cdr3_aa: CASSFMGADTQYF
cdr3_nt: TGTGCCAGCAGCTTTATGGGCGCAGATACGCAGTATTTT
j_call: TRBJ2-3
d_call: NA
clone_size: few
v_call: TRBV5-4

cdr3_aa: CASTRGPGLAGVPRETQYF
cdr3_nt: TGTGCCAGCACCCGCGGCCCGGGACTAGCGGGAGTCCCGCGCGAGACCCAGTACTTC
j_call: TRBJ2-5
d_call: TRBD2
clone_size: many
v_call: TRBV2

cdr3_aa: CATSRERLAAPYEQYF
cdr3_nt: TGTGCCACCAGCAGAGAGAGGCTAGCGGCCCCCTACGAGCAGTACTTC
j_call: TRBJ2-7
d_call: TRBD2
clone_size: NA
v_call: TRBV15

cdr3_aa: CASSLFFEEQFF
cdr3_nt: TGTGCCAGCAGTTTGTTTTTCGAGGAGCAGTTCTTC
j_call: TRBJ2-1
d_call: NA
clone_size: NA
v_call: TRBV28

cdr3_aa: CASSLDSGVWETQYF
cdr3_nt: TGTGCCAGCAGTTTGGACTCAGGGGTATGGGAGACCCAGTACTTC
j_call: TRBJ2-5
d_call: NA
clone_size: few
v_call: TRBV12-3/TRBV12-4

cdr3_aa: CSANAGKGTDTQYF
cdr3_nt: TGCAGTGCTAACGCGGGAAAGGGGACAGATACGCAGTATTTT
j_call: TRBJ2-3
d_call: NA
clone_size: NA
v_call: TRBV20-1

cdr3_aa: CASSLTKNEQFF
cdr3_nt: TGTGCCAGCAGCTTAACGAAGAATGAGCAGTTCTTC
j_call: TRBJ2-1
d_call: NA
clone_size: few
v_call: TRBV7-3

cdr3_aa: CASTFYLDSYNEQFF
cdr3_nt: TGCGCCAGCACTTTCTATCTGGACTCCTACAATGAGCAGTTCTTC
j_call: TRBJ2-1
d_call: NA
clone_size: NA
v_call: TRBV4-1

cdr3_aa: CASSLTGRGYNEQFF
cdr3_nt: TGTGCCAGCAGTTTAACAGGGAGGGGCTACAATGAGCAGTTCTTC
j_call: TRBJ2-1
d_call: NA
clone_size: many
v_call: TRBV28

cdr3_aa: CASRGHQKNIQYF
cdr3_nt: TGTGCCAGCAGGGGACATCAGAAAAACATTCAGTACTTC
j_call: TRBJ2-4
d_call: NA
clone_size: NA
v_call: TRBV28

cdr3_aa: CASRIAGDRETQYF
cdr3_nt: TGTGCCAGCAGAATAGCGGGAGACCGGGAGACCCAGTACTTC
j_call: TRBJ2-5
d_call: TRBD2
clone_size: NA
v_call: TRBV28

cdr3_aa: CASSATTGGRETQYF
cdr3_nt: TGTGCCAGCAGCGCTACTACAGGGGGCAGAGAGACCCAGTACTTC
j_call: TRBJ2-5
d_call: TRBD1
clone_size: few
v_call: TRBV7-9

cdr3_aa: CSAQGVTEAFF
cdr3_nt: TGCAGTGCTCAAGGGGTGACTGAAGCTTTCTTT
j_call: TRBJ1-1
d_call: NA
clone_size: many
v_call: TRBV20-1

cdr3_aa: CASSFLTGTGEETQYF
cdr3_nt: TGTGCCAGCAGCTTCCTCACCGGGACAGGGGAAGAGACCCAGTACTTC
j_call: TRBJ2-5
d_call: TRBD1
clone_size: many
v_call: TRBV7-8

cdr3_aa: CASSFLGKPTEQYF
cdr3_nt: TGTGCCAGCAGTTTTCTAGGAAAGCCCACCGAGCAGTACTTC
j_call: TRBJ2-7
d_call: NA
clone_size: many
v_call: TRBV27

cdr3_aa: CSVADSSYEQYF
cdr3_nt: TGCAGCGTTGCAGATAGCTCCTACGAGCAGTACTTC
j_call: TRBJ2-7
d_call: NA
clone_size: NA
v_call: TRBV29-1

cdr3_aa: CASSTTLNYGYTF
cdr3_nt: TGTGCCAGCAGTACGACTTTAAACTATGGCTACACCTTC
j_call: TRBJ1-2
d_call: NA
clone_size: many
v_call: TRBV28